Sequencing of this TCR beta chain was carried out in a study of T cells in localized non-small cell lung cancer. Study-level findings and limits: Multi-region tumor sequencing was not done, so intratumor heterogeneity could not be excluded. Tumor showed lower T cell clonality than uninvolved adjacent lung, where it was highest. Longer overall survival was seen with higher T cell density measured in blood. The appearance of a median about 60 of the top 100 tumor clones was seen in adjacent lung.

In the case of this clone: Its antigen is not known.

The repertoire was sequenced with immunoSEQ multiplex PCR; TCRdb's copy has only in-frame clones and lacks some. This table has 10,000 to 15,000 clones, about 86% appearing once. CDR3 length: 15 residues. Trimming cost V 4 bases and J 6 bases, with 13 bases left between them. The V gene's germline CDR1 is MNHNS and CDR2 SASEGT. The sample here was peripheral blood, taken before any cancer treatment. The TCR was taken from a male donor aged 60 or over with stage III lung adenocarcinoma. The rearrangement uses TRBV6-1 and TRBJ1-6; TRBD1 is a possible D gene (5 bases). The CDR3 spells CASSGGGEFNSPLHF. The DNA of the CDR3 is TGTGCCAGCAGTGGGGGAGGGGAGTTTAATTCACCCCTCCACTTT.